A single sample gave rise to the 26 T cell receptor beta chains below, sequenced in a study of blood T cell repertoires in COVID-19. The assay was immunoSEQ multiplex PCR, and TCRdb's table has in-frame clones only and misses some. The repertoire holds about 150,000 clones, with roughly 80% as singletons. The sample taken for sequencing was peripheral blood. These receptors came from a man in his sixties with acute or convalescent COVID-19.

The chain links TRBV9 to TRBJ2-5, with TRBD2 as a possible D gene (5 bases). Trimming shortened V by 3 bases and J by 4 bases, and 13 bases separated the two germline ends. CDR1 SGDLS and CDR2 YYNGEE come from the germline V gene. The CDR3 runs 14 residues. CDR3 region: CASSGTRSGETQYF. DNA of the CDR3: TGTGCCAGCAGCGGAACCCGGAGCGGAGAGACCCAGTACTTC. The variable domain in full, with the rest retrieved from reference TRBV9 and TRBJ2-5, is DSGVTQTPKHLITATGQRVTLRCSPRSGDLSVYWYQQSLDQGLQFLIQYYNGEERAKGNILERFSAQQFPDLHSELNLSSLELGDSALYFCASSGTRSGETQYFGPGTRLLVL.

V usage is TRBV5-1 and J usage is TRBJ2-2, with TRBD1 matching over 7 bases. Germline CDR1 reads SGHRS; CDR2 reads YFSETQ. The CDR3 runs to 17 residues. J lost 4 bases, V lost 3 bases, and 12 bases had no gene match. The CDR3 coding sequence is TGCGCCAGCAGCTCCCGAACAGGGGTAGGGTCCACCGGGGAGCTGTTTTTT. Protein: CASSSRTGVGSTGELFF.

V gene TRBV2 combines with J gene TRBJ2-7, with 11 bases fitting TRBD2. Germline CDR1 reads SNHLY; CDR2 reads FYNNEI. V trimming: 4 bases; J trimming: 0 bases; junction bases outside the gene matches: 11. The CDR3 runs 18 residues. The CDR3 spells CASSVGRITSGSSYEQYF. CDR3 nucleotide sequence: TGTGCCAGCAGTGTGGGGCGGATCACTAGCGGGAGCTCCTACGAGCAGTACTTC.

The chain is built from TRBV7-2 and TRBJ2-7, with D tentatively TRBD1 (6 bases). This CDR3 is built from 14 residues. The V and J ends lost 4 bases and 6 bases respectively, with 16 bases between them. Per the germline V gene, CDR1 is SGHTA and CDR2 is FQGNSA. The CDR3 DNA sequence: TGTGCCAGCAGCTACGAAAACTACAGGGCCGAGCAGTACTTC. Its protein product is CASSYENYRAEQYF.

The gene calls are TRBV29-1 and TRBJ1-2, with TRBD1 identical over 7 bases. Germline assignment: CDR1 SQVTM and CDR2 ANQGSEA. The CDR3 is 12 residues long. J lost 10 bases, V lost 5 bases, and 10 bases had no gene match. CDR3 amino acids: CSVRPSGGAYTF. The CDR3 DNA is TGCAGCGTTCGGCCTTCAGGGGGTGCCTACACCTTC.

The chain has TRBV9 and TRBJ2-3, with 10 bases fitting TRBD2. The CDR3 sequence is 19 residues long. The junction had 11 bases not matched to a gene; V was cut back by 0 bases and J by 1 base. Germline V gene data show CDR1 as SGDLS and CDR2 as YYNGEE. The CDR3 protein is CASSVASGSLYSGTDTQYF. The CDR3 region has the DNA TGTGCCAGCAGCGTAGCTAGCGGGAGCTTATATTCCGGCACAGATACGCAGTATTTT.

The CDR3 protein is CASSRRGRGTGELFF. In DNA, the CDR3 is TGCGCCAGCAGCCGCAGGGGGCGGGGCACCGGGGAGCTGTTTTTT. This rearrangement joins TRBV5-1 to TRBJ2-2, with TRBD1 matching over 8 bases. Germline-derived CDR1 and CDR2 are SGHRS and YFSETQ. V lost 4 bases and J lost 4; bases outside the gene matches: 6. The CDR3 consists of 15 residues. Full variable domain (missing parts from reference TRBV5-1 and TRBJ2-2): KAGVTQTPRYLIKTRGQQVTLSCSPISGHRSVSWYQQTPGQGLQFLFEYFSETQRNKGNFPGRFSGRQFSNSRSEMNVSTLELGDSALYLCASSRRGRGTGELFFGEGSRLTVL.

This clone was seen only a few times. The CDR3 DNA reads TGTGCCATCAGTGCCTGGGGACTAGCGGGAGACCAGCCTTACGAGCAGTACTTC. This gives the protein CAISAWGLAGDQPYEQYF. This chain connects TRBV10-3 to TRBJ2-7, with TRBD2 matching over 14 bases. The V gene end was trimmed by 4 bases and the J gene end by 4 bases; junction bases not matched to a gene: 12. CDR3 length: 18 residues. CDR1 is ENHRY, CDR2 SYGVKD, per germline.

This clone was detected only a few times. The V call is TRBV2, the J call TRBJ2-1, with TRBD2 matching over 11 bases. The CDR3 runs 15 residues. The V and J ends lost 1 base and 8 bases, in that order; junction bases with no gene match: 4. Germline loops: CDR1 SNHLY, CDR2 FYNNEI. The CDR3 DNA follows: TGTGCCAGCAGTGAAGGGACTAGCGGGCCCTATGAGCAGTTCTTC. Residues: CASSEGTSGPYEQFF.

This clone came up a few times. V and J are TRBV7-2 and TRBJ1-2; 11 nucleotides match TRBD1. Per the germline V gene, CDR1 is SGHTA and CDR2 is FQGNSA. The CDR3 runs to 16 residues. With V trimmed by 1 base and J by 4 bases, 5 bases remained unmatched. CDR3 residues: CASSLGTGGVSYGYTF. CDR3 coding DNA: TGTGCCAGCAGCTTAGGGACAGGGGGCGTAAGCTATGGCTACACCTTC.

J is TRBJ2-5 and V is TRBV3-1 (or the pseudogene TRBV3-2); 7 bases are shared with TRBD2. The CDR3 contains 16 residues. J lost 4 bases, V lost 4 bases, and 12 bases had no gene match. Germline-derived CDR1 and CDR2 are LGHDT and YNNKEL (reference sequence). This chain's CDR3 is CASSLWVRERGETQYF. The CDR3 DNA follows: TGTGCCAGCAGCCTCTGGGTGCGGGAGAGAGGAGAGACCCAGTACTTC.

The chain is built from TRBV7-2 and TRBJ2-5; the D is unclear. The germline CDR1 and CDR2 sequences are SGHTA and FQGNSA. The CDR3 is 15 residues long. V shed 1 base and J shed 4 bases, with 13 bases lying between them. CDR3 nucleotide sequence: TGTGCCAGCAGCTTAGTCCAGGTGGTAGGAGAGACCCAGTACTTC. This encodes CASSLVQVVGETQYF.

The chain's CDR3 is CASSLDVGGPGELFF. The DNA of the CDR3 is TGTGCCAGCAGCTTGGACGTGGGGGGGCCCGGGGAGCTGTTTTTT. The V and J genes are TRBV5-4 and TRBJ2-2; D is perhaps TRBD2 (7 bases). The CDR3 has 15 amino acids. V lost 0 bases and J lost 6, with 12 bases in between. Germline V CDR1 and CDR2: SGHNT, YYREEE (reference sequence).

This chain uses TRBV6-6 with TRBJ1-5; D uncertain. Looked up from germline, CDR1 is MNHNY and CDR2 is SVGAGI (reference sequence). This CDR3 is 16 amino acids long. V lost 6 bases and J lost 0, with 15 bases in between. CDR3 nucleotides: TGTGCCAGCAGGATACAGTACCCTGCTAGCAATCAGCCCCAGCATTTT. Its translation is CASRIQYPASNQPQHF.

The J gene is TRBJ1-5, the V gene TRBV6-5; 9 bases line up with TRBD1. The trim removed 9 bases at V and 7 bases at J, leaving 13 bases unmatched. The CDR3 has 15 residues. Germline-derived CDR1 and CDR2 are MNHEY and SVGAGI. The CDR3 sequence: CAREDPTGGLQPQHF. The CDR3 DNA sequence: TGTGCCAGGGAGGATCCGACAGGGGGTCTGCAGCCCCAGCATTTT.

The V gene is TRBV6-5, the J gene TRBJ2-7, with 11 bases matching TRBD2. In germline, CDR1 is MNHEY, CDR2 SVGAGI. This CDR3 comprises 14 residues. V lost 6 bases, J lost 4 bases, and 5 bases stayed unmatched. CDR3 nucleotide sequence: TGTGCCAGCAGGAATAGCGGGGGGGTGTACGAGCAGTACTTC. This encodes CASRNSGGVYEQYF.

The chain uses TRBV5-6 and TRBJ2-5; TRBD2 is a possible D gene (6 bases). This CDR3 comprises 16 residues. The germline V gene encodes CDR1 SGHDT and CDR2 YYEEEE. Trimming shortened V by 1 base and J by 1 base, and 14 bases separated the two germline ends. The CDR3 here is CASSLPPSVLQETQYF. The CDR3 bases are TGTGCCAGCAGCTTGCCCCCTAGCGTGCTCCAAGAGACCCAGTACTTC.

The rearrangement joins TRBV7-2 to TRBJ2-1; D call uncertain. Trimming removed 4 bases at V and 11 bases at J, with 9 bases between. The CDR3 covers 11 residues. Germline-derived CDR1 and CDR2 are SGHTA and FQGNSA. In nucleotides, the CDR3 is TGTGCCAGCAGCTACAGAGATCAGCAGTTCTTC. Translating it yields CASSYRDQQFF.

The chain joins TRBV7-2 to TRBJ2-7, with D possibly being TRBD2 (6 bases). CDR1 is SGHTA and CDR2 is FQGNSA in the germline V gene. Trimming took off 4 bases at V and 3 bases at J, with 13 bases between the two ends. The CDR3 has 14 amino acids. This CDR3 is CASSWEATVYEQYF. CDR3 DNA sequence: TGTGCCAGCAGCTGGGAGGCAACCGTCTACGAGCAGTACTTC.

The chain recombines TRBV3-1 (or the pseudogene TRBV3-2) with TRBJ1-1; no definite D call. The germline V gene encodes CDR1 LGHDT and CDR2 YNNKEL (reference sequence). CDR3 length: 18 amino acids. V was shortened by 0 bases and J by 1 base, with 18 bases between the two germline ends. CDR3 region: CASSQDSGGAQGNTEAFF. DNA for the CDR3: TGTGCCAGCAGCCAAGATTCAGGAGGAGCCCAAGGGAACACTGAAGCTTTCTTT.

This clone appeared once. The CDR3 sequence is CAIRLQGNTEAFF. The DNA of the CDR3 is TGTGCCATCAGGCTACAGGGGAACACTGAAGCTTTCTTT. The chain uses TRBV10-3 and TRBJ1-1, with a possible D match to TRBD1 (6 bases). This CDR3 is 13 amino acids long. Germline V gene sequence: CDR1 ENHRY, CDR2 SYGVKD. Trimming removed 6 bases at V and 1 base at J, with 9 bases between.

This chain uses TRBV6-5 with TRBJ1-4; tentative D call: TRBD1 (5 bases). The germline CDR1 and CDR2 sequences are MNHEY and SVGAGI. The length of the CDR3 is 13 residues. Trimming pared 7 bases from V and 7 bases from J, leaving 13 bases between. DNA for the CDR3: TGTGCCAGCAAACAGACGGGACTTGAAAAACTGTTTTTT. This sequence encodes CASKQTGLEKLFF.

The V and J genes are TRBV10-3 and TRBJ1-3; no clear D gene. The CDR3 is 14 residues long. Germline CDR1 and CDR2: ENHRY and SYGVKD. V was pared by 6 bases and J by 2 bases, with 11 bases between. CDR3 region: CAIRLGVTGNTIYF. The DNA of the CDR3 is TGTGCCATCAGACTTGGAGTAACTGGAAACACCATATATTTT.

This clone has just one count. The chain recombines TRBV18 with TRBJ1-2; 7 bases match TRBD1. Germline lookup yields CDR1 KGHSH and CDR2 LQKENI. The CDR3 extends over 18 amino acids. With V trimmed by 2 bases and J by 2 bases, 14 bases remained unmatched. The CDR3 nucleotides are TGTGCCAGCTCACCATACTATTCCGTAGGGGGCTGGAACTATGGCTACACCTTC. Residues: CASSPYYSVGGWNYGYTF.

On this clone: Compared with germline, one end of the junction differs, possibly owing to a read error. The rearrangement links TRBV7-2 to TRBJ2-7; 8 positions agree with TRBD2. The CDR3 covers 16 residues. In germline, CDR1 is SGHTA, CDR2 FQGNSA. The CDR3 DNA reads as TGTGCCAGCAGCCTAGCCGGGACTAGTTCCTCCTACGAGCAGTACTTC. It yields the protein CASSLAGTSSSYEQYF.

J is TRBJ1-1 and V is TRBV7-8; 8 nucleotides align to TRBD1. The CDR3 spans 15 residues. Trimming took 3 bases from V and 6 from J; bases not matched to a gene: 9. Germline CDR1 SGHVS, CDR2 FQNEAQ. DNA for the CDR3: TGTGCCAGCAGCTTGCAGGGGGCTAAAGGCCCTGAAGCTTTCTTT. Residues: CASSLQGAKGPEAFF.